Below, one T cell receptor (beta chain) is given with its context. The antigen is unknown. TCRdb reprocessed the 5' RACE reads with MiXCR, giving one entry per CDR3 protein. Of 550,000 to 600,000 distinct CDR3 sequences listed, roughly 21% are singletons. This specimen belongs to a study of T-cell memory formation after mild COVID-19. Study background: TCR clusters largely stayed donor specific.

The CDR3 extends over 15 amino acids. Germline V gene lookup returns CDR1 LGHNA and CDR2 YSLEER. Trimming shortened V by 4 bases and J by 4 bases, and 16 bases separated the two germline ends. Overall study findings and caveats: Memory sampled before infection contained some responding clones, suggesting cross-reactive memory joined. Those CD4+ clones that contracted were mainly in CM and EM (CD8+ ones in EMRA). Clones shrinking from day 15 to 85 showed even CD4/CD8 mixes; later expanders tilted CD4+.

The TCR originated in an adult woman who had mild COVID-19 (a few samples of this study predate the infection). Cell type and time point are not known. The J gene is TRBJ1-2, the V gene TRBV4-3, with D tentatively TRBD1 (5 bases). The sample comprised PBMCs or a T cell subset sorted from them (not recorded which). CDR3 DNA sequence: TGCGCCAGCAGCCTTACCGTCGGGGACGGCTATGGCTACACCTTC. Its protein product is CASSLTVGDGYGYTF.